One and the same sample provided the 21 T cell receptor beta chains below, sequenced in a study of T cell responses to AZD1222 COVID-19 vaccine. Produced via immunoSEQ multiplex PCR; TCRdb's table is partial and in-frame only. The sample contains approximately 100,000 clones, 85% to 95% of which appear only once. The material sequenced was peripheral blood, taken on day 0 of AZD1222 vaccination. These receptors came from an adult in good health.

The table lists this clone with a count of one. The chain combines TRBV27 with TRBJ2-3; tentatively, D is TRBD1 (6 bases). The CDR3 consists of 17 residues. Germline V gene data show CDR1 as MNHEY and CDR2 as SMNVEV (reference sequence). Trimming stripped 5 bases from V and 3 bases from J, with 21 bases between. The CDR3 protein is CASSTFFRQDETDTQYF. The CDR3 DNA sequence: TGTGCCAGCAGTACCTTTTTCCGACAGGATGAAACAGATACGCAGTATTTT.

The CDR3 reads CASNLRQGYEQYF. The CDR3 DNA is TGTGCCAGCAACCTGAGACAGGGTTACGAGCAGTACTTC. The rearrangement joins TRBV2 to TRBJ2-7, with 7 bases identical to TRBD1. The CDR3 has 13 amino acids. The V and J ends lost 7 bases and 4 bases, in that order; junction bases with no gene match: 7. Germline V lookup: CDR1 SNHLY, CDR2 FYNNEI.

V is TRBV11-2 and J is TRBJ2-2; D is perhaps TRBD1 (5 bases). The CDR3 loop spans 14 amino acids. The V gene's germline CDR1 is SGHAT and CDR2 FQNNGV. V dropped 2 bases and J dropped 5 bases, with 9 bases sitting between them. The CDR3 DNA reads TGTGCCAGCAGCTTACAGGGTCTTACCGGGGAGCTGTTTTTT. Translation gives CASSLQGLTGELFF.

In its sample, this clone was seen once. V and J are TRBV7-9 and TRBJ2-1; D is unclear. Trimming pared 4 bases from V and 8 bases from J, leaving 15 bases between. The CDR3 runs to 14 residues. The germline V gene has CDR1 SEHNR and CDR2 FQNEAQ (reference sequence). CDR3 nucleotides: TGTGCCAGCAGCTCACTGGTGGGCGGAGATGAGCAGTTCTTC. Residues: CASSSLVGGDEQFF.

This clone was seen just once. This chain uses TRBV18 with TRBJ2-1; no reliable D call. Trimming took off 6 bases at V and 5 bases at J, with 11 bases between the two ends. The CDR3 runs 13 residues. Germline V CDR1 and CDR2: KGHSH, LQKENI. The CDR3 sequence is CASSSGPNNEQFF. Here the CDR3 DNA reads TGTGCCAGCTCGTCAGGCCCAAACAATGAGCAGTTCTTC.

The genes are TRBV5-5 and TRBJ1-2; D is unclear. CDR1 SGHKS and CDR2 YYEKEE come from the germline V gene (reference sequence). The CDR3 sequence is 13 residues long. V dropped 4 bases and J dropped 8 bases, with 15 bases sitting between them. The CDR3 nucleotides read TGTGCCAGCAGCATAATGGAGGGTGAGGGCTACACCTTC. It codes for CASSIMEGEGYTF.

The chain is built from TRBV7-9 and TRBJ1-2; a possible D gene is TRBD1 (6 bases). Germline V gene sequence: CDR1 SEHNR, CDR2 FQNEAQ (reference sequence). The germline V and J ends were trimmed by 2 bases and 0 bases, with 10 bases remaining between them. This CDR3 contains 15 residues. In DNA form, the CDR3 reads TGTGCCAGCAGCTTAACCGGGACAACTAACTATGGCTACACCTTC. It encodes CASSLTGTTNYGYTF.

The genes are TRBV5-1 and TRBJ2-7; 13 bases fit TRBD2. V was clipped by 5 bases and J by 6 bases; unmatched bases: 8. Germline values: CDR1 SGHRS, CDR2 YFSETQ. The CDR3 extends over 15 amino acids. The CDR3 DNA reads TGCGCCAGCAGGGGGGGACTAGCGGGGCTGGCCGAGCAGTACTTC. The encoded protein is CASRGGLAGLAEQYF.

The chain has TRBV11-3 and TRBJ1-1, with 7 bases aligning to TRBD1. The trim removed 1 base at V and 5 bases at J, leaving 10 bases unmatched. The CDR3 covers 16 residues. The V gene's germline CDR1 is SGHNT and CDR2 YENEEA. CDR3 protein: CASSLGDGQGGTEAFF. The CDR3 DNA is TGTGCCAGCAGCTTAGGAGACGGGCAGGGGGGGACTGAAGCTTTCTTT.

The chain carries TRBV11-2 and TRBJ2-7, with D hard to call. There are 14 residues in the CDR3. Germline loops: CDR1 SGHAT, CDR2 FQNNGV. V lost 2 bases to trimming and J lost 7 bases, with 15 bases between them. The CDR3, as DNA: TGTGCCAGCAGCTTACTTCGGTCGCTGGGAGAGCAGTACTTC. Amino acids: CASSLLRSLGEQYF.

The rearrangement links TRBV9 to TRBJ2-2, with 8 bases fitting TRBD1. V lost 6 bases to trimming and J lost 2 bases; unmatched junction nucleotides: 9. Per the germline V gene, CDR1 is SGDLS and CDR2 is YYNGEE. This CDR3 region has 16 residues. The CDR3 loop is CASTPLTGDNTGELFF. CDR3 bases: TGTGCCAGCACCCCATTGACAGGGGACAACACCGGGGAGCTGTTTTTT.

The rearrangement uses TRBV6-2 or TRBV6-3 and TRBJ2-1, with D maybe TRBD2 (6 bases). This CDR3 has 18 residues. Germline-derived CDR1 and CDR2 are MNHEY and SVGEGT. V was cut by 5 bases and J by 12 bases, with 32 bases left in between. The CDR3, as DNA: TGTGCCAGCAGTACGACCCCCTGGGGGAACGAGCGGTCCGGGGGGCAGTTCTTC. Protein product: CASSTTPWGNERSGGQFF.

Written as DNA, the CDR3 is TGTGCCAGCAGCCAAGATATAAGGCTTTATAGCAATCAGCCCCAGCATTTT. Translation gives CASSQDIRLYSNQPQHF. The chain is built from TRBV3-1 (or the pseudogene TRBV3-2) and TRBJ1-5; D uncertain. This CDR3 spans 17 amino acids. Trimming pared 0 bases from V and 0 bases from J, leaving 12 bases between. Germline V lookup: CDR1 LGHDT, CDR2 YNNKEL (reference sequence).

There are a few counts of this clone. The chain is built from TRBV27 and TRBJ2-4; D is ambiguous. Trimming removed 0 bases from V and 6 bases from J, with 6 bases in between. The CDR3 is made up of 13 amino acids. The germline V gene encodes CDR1 MNHEY and CDR2 SMNVEV (reference sequence). CDR3 coding DNA: TGTGCCAGCAGTTTATCCCATCGAAACATTCAGTACTTC. This encodes CASSLSHRNIQYF.

The chain couples TRBV7-9 to TRBJ2-3; the match to TRBD1 covers 9 bases. This CDR3 has 15 residues. The V and J ends lost 2 bases and 6 bases, in that order; junction bases with no gene match: 6. CDR1 and CDR2 (germline): SEHNR, FQNEAQ (reference sequence). The CDR3 sequence: CASSLRQGVMDTQYF. The CDR3 DNA follows: TGTGCCAGCAGCTTAAGACAGGGGGTCATGGATACGCAGTATTTT.

The chain links TRBV28 to TRBJ2-1; 7 nucleotides match TRBD1. Germline lookup yields CDR1 MDHEN and CDR2 SYDVKM. The ends lost 7 bases at V and 5 bases at J; junction bases unmatched: 5. The CDR3 is made up of 13 amino acids. The CDR3 DNA sequence: TGTGCCAGCATAGAGGGGGCAAACAATGAGCAGTTCTTC. Protein sequence: CASIEGANNEQFF.

This clone was detected only a few times. The CDR3 protein is CASSVSGSVYEQYF. The CDR3 bases are TGTGCCAGCAGCGTAAGCGGGAGCGTATACGAGCAGTACTTC. The chain couples TRBV9 to TRBJ2-7, with 8 bases aligning to TRBD2. The CDR3 sequence is 14 residues long. From germline, CDR1 is SGDLS and CDR2 YYNGEE. Trimming removed 1 base from V and 4 bases from J; junction bases left unmatched: 4. Full variable domain (missing parts from reference TRBV9 and TRBJ2-7): DSGVTQTPKHLITATGQRVTLRCSPRSGDLSVYWYQQSLDQGLQFLIQYYNGEERAKGNILERFSAQQFPDLHSELNLSSLELGDSALYFCASSVSGSVYEQYFGPGTRLTVT.

The V and J genes are TRBV7-9 and TRBJ1-3; D unresolved. V dropped 8 bases and J dropped 4 bases, with 9 bases sitting between them. The CDR3 runs 12 residues. Germline V gene sequence: CDR1 SEHNR, CDR2 FQNEAQ (reference sequence). The CDR3 loop reads CASEPIGNTIYF. The CDR3 DNA sequence: TGTGCCAGCGAGCCAATAGGAAACACCATATATTTT.

This sequence joins TRBV19 and TRBJ1-4; 7 nucleotides line up with TRBD1. The length of the CDR3 is 12 residues. The V and J ends lost 6 bases and 8 bases, in that order; junction bases with no gene match: 3. Germline CDR1 is LNHDA and CDR2 is SQIVND (reference sequence). The chain's CDR3 is CASSGQAEKLFF. The DNA for the CDR3 is TGTGCCAGTAGCGGACAGGCAGAAAAACTGTTTTTT.

The chain joins TRBV2 to TRBJ1-5; D is uncertain. Germline V lookup: CDR1 SNHLY, CDR2 FYNNEI. Trimming took 6 bases from V and 7 from J, leaving 13 bases between them. CDR3 length equals 13 residues. The CDR3 DNA follows: TGTGCCAGCAGCCCTGGCCCGGCACAGCCCCAGCATTTT. It yields the protein CASSPGPAQPQHF.

The V gene is TRBV12-5, the J gene TRBJ1-5; no definite D call. The CDR3 sequence is 14 residues long. V lost 1 base and J lost 9, with 13 bases in between. Germline CDR1 and CDR2: LGHNT and FRNRAP. This CDR3 is CASGLAPGFSPQHF. CDR3 sequence (DNA): TGTGCTAGTGGTTTGGCCCCCGGATTCTCGCCCCAGCATTTT.